These 27 T cell receptor beta chains were all obtained from the same sample, sequenced in a study of T cells after posttransplantation cyclophosphamide. Assay: immunoSEQ multiplex PCR; the TCRdb copy retains only in-frame clones and omits some. In total the sample includes around 30,000 clones, none of them seen once. Sample: PBMCs. These receptors came from a woman aged 60-70 years in good health, CMV-negative, and a related stem cell transplant donor.

This clone was counted many times. The chain joins TRBV27 to TRBJ1-4; D ambiguous. The CDR3 spans 16 residues. Germline V lookup: CDR1 MNHEY, CDR2 SMNVEV (reference sequence). Trimming took 0 bases from V and 8 from J, leaving 16 bases between them. CDR3 region: CASSLSIPSSREKLFF. The CDR3 coding sequence is TGTGCCAGCAGTTTATCGATCCCCTCCTCCAGGGAAAAACTGTTTTTT.

This clone was recorded many times. This rearrangement joins TRBV9 to TRBJ2-7; 7 bases fit TRBD2. Germline CDR1 is SGDLS and CDR2 is YYNGEE. CDR3 length: 15 residues. Trimming took 4 bases from V and 8 from J; bases not matched to a gene: 15. CDR3 nucleotides: TGTGCCAGCAGCTCTACAGCGGGGCCACCCCCCAAGCAGTACTTC. This gives the protein CASSSTAGPPPKQYF.

The CDR3: CASSSSRAGLYEQYF. DNA of the CDR3: TGTGCCAGCAGTTCCTCGCGGGCCGGCCTCTACGAGCAGTACTTC. This chain joins TRBV28 and TRBJ2-7, with a tentative D call TRBD2 (5 bases). The CDR3 contains 15 residues. V dropped 4 bases and J dropped 3 bases, with 16 bases sitting between them. CDR1 and CDR2 (germline): MDHEN, SYDVKM.

The table lists this clone with a few counts. This chain links TRBV30 with TRBJ1-2, with 11 bases aligning to TRBD1. V trimming: 2 bases; J trimming: 5 bases; junction bases outside the gene matches: 4. Germline V gene data show CDR1 as GTSNPN and CDR2 as SVGIG (reference sequence). CDR3 length: 14 amino acids. CDR3 sequence: CAWSRDRGSYGYTF. CDR3 DNA: TGTGCCTGGAGTCGGGACAGGGGGTCGTATGGCTACACCTTC.

This clone has just a few counts. The chain has TRBV24-1 and TRBJ2-3, with 10 bases fitting TRBD2. The CDR3 contains 14 residues. The germline CDR1 and CDR2 sequences are KGHDR and SFDVKD. Germline trimming cut 12 bases from V and 4 bases from J; bases unmatched to any gene: 9. The chain's CDR3 is CASQRAGGSDTQYF. The CDR3 DNA follows: TGTGCCTCGCAGAGAGCGGGGGGGTCAGATACGCAGTATTTT.

This clone was seen a few times. The chain has TRBV4-1 and TRBJ2-2; 7 bases agree with TRBD2. Looked up from germline, CDR1 is MGHRA and CDR2 is YSYEKL. J was trimmed by 5 bases and V by 1 base; bases with no gene match: 7. The CDR3 runs 16 residues. The CDR3 sequence: CASSQAAGVWTGELFF. The CDR3 DNA follows: TGCGCCAGCAGCCAAGCCGCGGGAGTGTGGACCGGGGAGCTGTTTTTT.

This clone was detected many times. The chain carries TRBV18 and TRBJ1-5; D uncertain. This CDR3 region has 13 residues. With 1 base removed from V and 5 bases from J, the gap between germline ends came to 6 bases. Germline V gene data show CDR1 as KGHSH and CDR2 as LQKENI. The CDR3 region is CASSPQGDQPQHF. The CDR3 nucleotides are TGTGCCAGCTCACCACAGGGCGATCAGCCCCAGCATTTT.

This clone has a count of ten or more. This chain links TRBV28 with TRBJ2-1, with 11 bases that match TRBD2. The CDR3 is 16 residues long. Looked up from germline, CDR1 is MDHEN and CDR2 is SYDVKM. V shed 5 bases and J 7 bases; nucleotides not matched to a gene: 10. In nucleotides, the CDR3 is TGTGCCAGCAGTCCCATTTTAGCGGGAGGGCCGAATGAGCAGTTCTTC. Translating it yields CASSPILAGGPNEQFF.

This clone was seen a few times. The chain couples TRBV30 to TRBJ1-5; D unresolved. CDR1 is GTSNPN, CDR2 SVGIG, per germline (reference sequence). The CDR3 runs to 14 residues. Trimming removed 1 base at V and 1 base at J, with 8 bases between. The CDR3: CAWSEGYSNQPQHF. The CDR3, as DNA: TGTGCCTGGAGTGAAGGGTACAGCAATCAGCCCCAGCATTTT. Supplemented by reference TRBV30 and TRBJ1-5, the full variable domain reads SQTIHQWPATLVQPVGSPLSLECTVEGTSNPNLYWYRQAAGRGLQLLFYSVGIGQISSEVPQNLSASRPQDRQFILSSKKLLLSDSGFYLCAWSEGYSNQPQHFGDGTRLSIL.

Ten or more counts support this clone. V usage is TRBV2 and J usage is TRBJ2-7, with 7 bases fitting TRBD2. Unmatched junction bases numbered 7, after V lost 4 bases and J lost 1 base. The CDR3 spans 15 residues. The germline V gene encodes CDR1 SNHLY and CDR2 FYNNEI. CDR3 DNA sequence: TGTGCCAGCAGTGTTGGCGGGGGAGGGTCCTACGAGCAGTACTTC. It specifies CASSVGGGGSYEQYF. The entire variable domain, with the rest obtained from reference TRBV2 and TRBJ2-7, is as follows: EPEVTQTPSHQVTQMGQEVILRCVPISNHLYFYWYRQILGQKVEFLVSFYNNEISEKSEIFDDQFSVERPDGSNFTLKIRSTKLEDSAMYFCASSVGGGGSYEQYFGPGTRLTVT.

This clone was seen more than once but under ten times. The CDR3 DNA follows: TGTGCCTGGAGTGTGTCAGACCAAGAGACCCAGTACTTC. Translation: CAWSVSDQETQYF. This chain uses TRBV30 with TRBJ2-5; no definite D call. Between the trimmed V and J ends, which lost 0 bases and 0 bases, there was a span of 5 bases. The CDR3 loop spans 13 amino acids. CDR1 GTSNPN and CDR2 SVGIG come from the germline V gene (reference sequence).

This chain uses TRBV15 with TRBJ1-1, with D unclear. V dropped 1 base and J dropped 0 bases, with 12 bases sitting between them. This CDR3 is 16 amino acids long. Germline V gene data show CDR1 as LNHNV and CDR2 as YYDKDF (reference sequence). The CDR3 protein is CATSRGNQDMNTEAFF. In DNA, the CDR3 is TGTGCCACCAGCAGAGGGAACCAGGATATGAACACTGAAGCTTTCTTT.

This clone came up many times. The chain carries TRBV7-2 and TRBJ2-7; the D gene is possibly TRBD1 (5 bases). CDR1 is SGHTA, CDR2 FQGNSA, per germline. V lost 1 base, J lost 5 bases, and 15 bases lay in between. The CDR3 sequence is 15 residues long. The DNA of the CDR3 is TGTGCCAGCAGCTTAGTTTTAACAGGAGCCCACGAGCAGTACTTC. This translates into CASSLVLTGAHEQYF.

At least ten counts were recorded for this clone. V usage is TRBV28 and J usage is TRBJ1-1, with D unresolved. The CDR3 length is 19 residues. The germline V and J ends were trimmed by 2 bases and 7 bases, with 29 bases remaining between them. Germline V gives CDR1 MDHEN, CDR2 SYDVKM. In DNA, the CDR3 is TGTGCCAGCAGTTTAAGAGTGCGAGGGTCGCTCTCTTTTTCGAATGAAGCTTTCTTT. This sequence encodes CASSLRVRGSLSFSNEAFF.

This clone was seen repeatedly, ten times or more. The V and J genes are TRBV7-9 and TRBJ1-4; 7 nucleotides align to TRBD1. After removal of 2 bases from V and 5 bases from J, the junction contained 8 bases not matched to a gene. Germline CDR1 reads SEHNR; CDR2 reads FQNEAQ (reference sequence). This CDR3 contains 16 residues. The CDR3 DNA follows: TGTGCCAGCAGCTTAAGAGGGGGCGTCCTCAATGAAAAACTGTTTTTT. Translation: CASSLRGGVLNEKLFF.

This clone has at least ten counts. DNA for the CDR3: TGTGCCAGCAGACCGGGGAGCACAGATACGCAGTATTTT. Its translation is CASRPGSTDTQYF. The genes are TRBV11-3 and TRBJ2-3, with a tentative D call TRBD2 (5 bases). CDR1 is SGHNT, CDR2 YENEEA, per germline. V was clipped by 6 bases and J by 0 bases, with 7 bases between them. The length of the CDR3 is 13 residues.

Ten or more counts support this clone. This chain links TRBV27 with TRBJ2-2, with D perhaps matching TRBD2 (7 bases). Looked up from germline, CDR1 is MNHEY and CDR2 is SMNVEV (reference sequence). Trimming took 5 bases from V and 3 from J, leaving 19 bases between them. The CDR3 is made up of 17 amino acids. The CDR3 region has the DNA TGTGCCAGCAGTGCCGCGGGGGCAGGGATTCACACCGGGGAGCTGTTTTTT. Translation: CASSAAGAGIHTGELFF.

This clone was detected many times. CDR3 DNA: TGTGCCAGCTCTGGGACAGGGGCTAGCAATCAGCCCCAGCATTTT. It codes for CASSGTGASNQPQHF. J is TRBJ1-5 and V is TRBV18, with 10 bases aligning to TRBD1. From germline, CDR1 is KGHSH and CDR2 LQKENI. The CDR3 is 15 amino acids. Unmatched junction bases numbered 2, after V lost 6 bases and J lost 0 bases.

The table lists this clone with a few counts. The chain links TRBV2 to TRBJ2-3; TRBD2 aligns across 12 bases. The germline V gene encodes CDR1 SNHLY and CDR2 FYNNEI. V lost 11 bases to trimming and J lost 7 bases; unmatched junction nucleotides: 16. The CDR3 covers 16 residues. The CDR3 loop reads CACALAGGHGRYTQYF. CDR3 nucleotide sequence: TGTGCCTGCGCCCTAGCGGGGGGGCATGGACGGTATACGCAGTATTTT.

This clone appeared a few times. The gene calls are TRBV19 and TRBJ1-5; maybe TRBD1 (5 bases). Trimming left V 5 bases short and J 5 bases short, with 13 bases between. This CDR3 is 14 amino acids long. Germline CDR1 is LNHDA and CDR2 is SQIVND (reference sequence). The CDR3 here is CASSFRQIYQPQHF. DNA for the CDR3: TGTGCCAGTAGTTTCCGACAGATTTATCAGCCCCAGCATTTT. The entire variable domain, with the rest obtained from reference TRBV19 and TRBJ1-5, is as follows: DGGITQSPKYLFRKEGQNVTLSCEQNLNHDAMYWYRQDPGQGLRLIYYSQIVNDFQKGDIAEGYSVSREKKESFPLTVTSAQKNPTAFYLCASSFRQIYQPQHFGDGTRLSIL.

This clone was seen many times. The V call is TRBV28, the J call TRBJ1-1; a weak D match, TRBD1 (6 bases). V dropped 10 bases and J dropped 5 bases, with 26 bases sitting between them. CDR3 size: 16 residues. Germline V CDR1 and CDR2: MDHEN, SYDVKM. The CDR3 sequence: CATRKLARGRGTEAFF. The DNA for the CDR3 is TGTGCCACCAGAAAACTCGCAAGGGGGAGAGGGACTGAAGCTTTCTTT.

This clone has at least ten counts. The chain has TRBV28 and TRBJ1-5; tentatively, D is TRBD1 (6 bases). Trimming left V 2 bases short and J 7 bases short, with 9 bases between. From germline, CDR1 is MDHEN and CDR2 SYDVKM. The CDR3 covers 13 residues. The CDR3 DNA sequence: TGTGCCAGCAGTTTAATAGGGGGACAGCCCCAGCATTTT. Translation gives CASSLIGGQPQHF.

The sample holds a few counts of this clone. The V gene is TRBV6-1, the J gene TRBJ1-1; D not resolved. Trimming left V 8 bases short and J 5 bases short, with 12 bases between. This CDR3 comprises 12 residues. Per germline, CDR1 MNHNS and CDR2 SASEGT. This CDR3 is CASDRVRTEAFF. DNA of the CDR3: TGTGCCAGCGATAGGGTTCGTACTGAAGCTTTCTTT.

The sample holds a few counts of this clone. V gene TRBV5-4 combines with J gene TRBJ2-5; D is unclear. V was clipped by 5 bases and J by 5 bases, with 13 bases between them. The CDR3 contains 13 residues. Germline values: CDR1 SGHNT, CDR2 YYREEE (reference sequence). The CDR3 DNA follows: TGTGCCAGCAGTTTCATTGAGAGCGAGACCCAGTACTTC. This gives the protein CASSFIESETQYF. Together with reference TRBV5-4 and TRBJ2-5, the CDR3 gives the full variable domain: ETGVTQSPTHLIKTRGQQVTLRCSSQSGHNTVSWYQQALGQGPQFIFQYYREEENGRGNFPPRFSGLQFPNYSSELNVNALELDDSALYLCASSFIESETQYFGPGTRLLVL.

This clone came up many times. The chain links TRBV12-3 or TRBV12-4 to TRBJ1-2; D gene unclear. V gave up 4 bases and J gave up 4 bases, with 7 bases separating them. CDR3 length: 12 amino acids. The CDR3 DNA reads TGTGCCAGCAGTTACACAGTCTATGGCTACACCTTC. Protein sequence: CASSYTVYGYTF.

This clone was detected a few times. V and J are TRBV5-1 and TRBJ2-6, with 8 bases that match TRBD1. The V gene's germline CDR1 is SGHRS and CDR2 YFSETQ. This CDR3 comprises 18 residues. The V and J ends lost 0 bases and 1 base, in that order; junction bases with no gene match: 6. The CDR3 region is CASSLGLTGASGANVLTF. The CDR3 region has the DNA TGCGCCAGCAGCTTGGGTTTGACAGGGGCGTCTGGGGCCAACGTCCTGACTTTC.

About this clone itself: The junction and the germline gene differ at one end; a read error may be behind it. The chain recombines TRBV20-1 with TRBJ1-2; D unresolved. The length of the CDR3 is 10 residues. Per germline, CDR1 DFQATT and CDR2 SNEGSKA (reference sequence). As DNA, the CDR3 is TGCAGTGCTCCCCTGACATTGGAGTCCTTC. Protein: CSAPLTLESF.